Presented here are 14 T cell receptor beta chains from one specimen sequenced in a study of blood T cell repertoires in COVID-19. TCRdb's table, derived via immunoSEQ multiplex PCR, lists solely in-frame clones and lacks some. Among more than 200,000 clones, less than 90% were seen once, and the ten largest hold approximately 1.8%. Sequenced: peripheral blood. Receptors originate from a man between 65 and 80 years old with acute or convalescent COVID-19.

The chain recombines TRBV9 with TRBJ2-5, with D unresolved. Trimming took 4 bases from V and 7 from J, leaving 11 bases between them. In germline, CDR1 is SGDLS, CDR2 YYNGEE. The CDR3 has 12 amino acids. CDR3 nucleotide sequence: TGTGCCAGCAGCTCCCACGAGATGACCCAGTACTTC. It translates to CASSSHEMTQYF.

The V and J genes are TRBV27 and TRBJ2-7, with 9 positions matching TRBD2. The CDR3 spans 14 residues. Trimming removed 5 bases from V and 5 bases from J; junction bases left unmatched: 7. Germline assignment: CDR1 MNHEY and CDR2 SMNVEV (reference sequence). The CDR3 region has the DNA TGTGCCAGCAGTCTCGGCGGGAGGGTCCACGAGCAGTACTTC. This translates into CASSLGGRVHEQYF.

The V gene is TRBV6-1, the J gene TRBJ1-4; D perhaps matches TRBD1 (5 bases). The CDR3 has 17 amino acids. Germline CDR1 MNHNS, CDR2 SASEGT. Trimming took off 0 bases at V and 8 bases at J, with 19 bases between the two ends. The CDR3 DNA reads TGTGCCAGCAGTGAAGCTGGTGGATCTGGGGGGTGGGAAAAACTGTTTTTT. This gives the protein CASSEAGGSGGWEKLFF.

The gene calls are TRBV28 and TRBJ2-3, with D unclear. Germline V gene sequence: CDR1 MDHEN, CDR2 SYDVKM. The CDR3 runs to 12 residues. V was cut by 7 bases and J by 6 bases, with 11 bases left in between. The CDR3 coding sequence is TGTGCCAGCAAAACCCAGGCGGATACGCAGTATTTT. This gives the protein CASKTQADTQYF.

The chain combines TRBV27 with TRBJ1-1; maybe TRBD1 (5 bases). V lost 3 bases, J lost 5 bases, and 10 bases lay in between. Per germline, CDR1 MNHEY and CDR2 SMNVEV (reference sequence). CDR3 length: 13 residues. This chain's CDR3 is CASSFEGRTEAFF. In DNA form, the CDR3 reads TGTGCCAGCAGTTTCGAGGGGAGGACTGAAGCTTTCTTT.

The DNA of the CDR3 is TGTGCCAGTAGTATCGGACTGGTTGGTTTTTATAGCAATCAGCCCCAGCATTTT. Residues: CASSIGLVGFYSNQPQHF. V and J are TRBV19 and TRBJ1-5; D is uncertain. This CDR3 is 18 amino acids long. Deletions cut 3 bases from V and 0 bases from J, with 18 bases between. Germline assignment: CDR1 LNHDA and CDR2 SQIVND (reference sequence).

V gene TRBV19 combines with J gene TRBJ1-2; 8 bases align to TRBD1. In germline, CDR1 is LNHDA, CDR2 SQIVND (reference sequence). The CDR3 totals 12 residues. V was clipped by 8 bases and J by 7 bases; unmatched bases: 6. The CDR3 DNA sequence: TGTGCCAGTTATCAGGGGGCCGGTGGCTACACCTTC. Residues: CASYQGAGGYTF.

V gene TRBV18 combines with J gene TRBJ2-7; 12 bases are shared with TRBD2. The V gene's germline CDR1 is KGHSH and CDR2 LQKENI. J lost 5 bases, V lost 6 bases, and 8 bases had no gene match. This CDR3 region has 15 residues. CDR3 protein: CASSLLAGGPHEQYF. For the CDR3, the DNA is TGTGCCAGCTCCCTTCTAGCGGGAGGGCCCCACGAGCAGTACTTC.

This clone was observed once. The chain joins TRBV4-2 to TRBJ2-1; 8 nucleotides align to TRBD2. The germline V gene encodes CDR1 LGHNA and CDR2 YNFKEQ. This CDR3 is 18 amino acids long. The junction had 8 bases not matched to a gene; V was cut back by 1 base and J by 0 bases. The CDR3 nucleotides read TGTGCCAGCAGCCAAGTCGGGAGCGGGGGAAGCTCCTACAATGAGCAGTTCTTC. Amino acid sequence: CASSQVGSGGSSYNEQFF.

The CDR3 protein is CAISRTSGIYNEQFF. The CDR3, as DNA: TGTGCCATCAGTCGGACTAGCGGAATCTACAATGAGCAGTTCTTC. The chain couples TRBV10-3 to TRBJ2-1, with 10 bases aligning to TRBD2. Germline assignment: CDR1 ENHRY and CDR2 SYGVKD. The CDR3 is 15 residues long. The ends lost 5 bases at V and 3 bases at J; junction bases unmatched: 4.

This clone showed up just once. The gene calls are TRBV3-1 (or the pseudogene TRBV3-2) and TRBJ2-5; no definite D call. There are 15 residues in the CDR3. V was shortened by 0 bases and J by 5 bases, with 13 bases between the two germline ends. In germline, CDR1 is LGHDT, CDR2 YNNKEL (reference sequence). In DNA, the CDR3 is TGTGCCAGCAGCCAAGATTTGTACTCACCGGAGACCCAGTACTTC. The encoded protein is CASSQDLYSPETQYF.

V usage is TRBV2 and J usage is TRBJ1-1, with D perhaps TRBD1 (6 bases). This CDR3 contains 16 residues. Looked up from germline, CDR1 is SNHLY and CDR2 is FYNNEI. Trimming removed 8 bases at V and 0 bases at J, with 19 bases between. The CDR3 DNA reads as TGTGCCAGCCAAAAGGGGGGGGACCTCATGAACACTGAAGCTTTCTTT. It encodes CASQKGGDLMNTEAFF.

The chain combines TRBV6-6 with TRBJ2-1, with 14 bases lining up with TRBD2. Unmatched junction bases numbered 9, after V lost 2 bases and J lost 12 bases. CDR3 length equals 16 residues. Germline assignment: CDR1 MNHNY and CDR2 SVGAGI (reference sequence). CDR3 DNA sequence: TGTGCCAGCAGTTACAGAAGGACTAGCGGGAGGCGGGGGCAGTTCTTC. This gives the protein CASSYRRTSGRRGQFF.

The rearrangement joins TRBV6-5 to TRBJ1-5; perhaps TRBD1 as D (6 bases). Germline CDR1 and CDR2: MNHEY and SVGAGI. V shed 1 base and J shed 7 bases, with 11 bases lying between them. The CDR3 has 14 amino acids. The CDR3 sequence: CASSYLQGMQPQHF. In DNA, the CDR3 is TGTGCCAGCAGTTACTTACAGGGTATGCAGCCCCAGCATTTT.